This T cell receptor beta chain stems from a study of CXCR3-negative and CXCR3-positive naive CD8 T cells (dated by TCRdb to about 2019). About the study as a whole: In total, some 130 million TRB reads were obtained, corresponding to roughly 1.5 +/- 0.3 million reads per library. For the TRBV-TRBJ cluster analysis, the naive subsets came from a handful of donors, while the memory cells came from 3 donors. Diversity and physicochemical repertoire analyses were performed on around 10 donors pooled from two independent experiments.

The germline V gene specifies MDHEN as CDR1 and SYDVKM as CDR2. The CDR3, from cysteine to phenylalanine, totals 13 residues. Only the protein is available. For every CD8+ T cell subset, about 300,000 cells were flow-sorted straight into RLT lysis buffer, and each subset was sorted in triplicate. Naive CD8+ T cells were defined stringently as CD45RO-CCR7+CD27+CD95- to exclude memory contaminants. Peripheral blood mononuclear cells were isolated from buffy coats using standard density gradient centrifugation. Naive CXCR3-negative and CXCR3-positive CD8+ T cells were flow-sorted on a FACSAria III. An RNeasy Mini Kit was used to extract total RNA from the sorted cells. With respect to this clonotype: The clone's antigen remains unknown.

The research as a whole found: Freshly isolated PBMCs were used for most assays because CXCR3 expression went down partially after cryopreservation. TRB CDR3s from CXCR3-positive naive cells showed higher hydrophobicity (lower Kidera factor 4), lower energy, and higher strength and volume indices than CXCR3-negative naive cells. Surface CD5, linked to self-reactivity in mice, was comparable between naive subsets; TCR interaction strength was therefore also inferred from TRB CDR3 physicochemical properties. TRBV-TRBJ usage was similar between naive CXCR3-negative and CXCR3-positive cells from the same donor, while memory cells showed distinct patterns. Comparably high repertoire diversity was found in both naive subsets, whereas much lower repertoire diversity was found in memory CD8+ T cells.

Instrument used: NextSeq 550. The Human TCR Profiling Kit (MiLaboratory) was used to make UMI-labeled 5' RACE TRB cDNA libraries. cDNA synthesis used the entire amount of extracted RNA, and PCR amplification then used the entire amount of cDNA produced. Libraries were prepared in parallel with an identical number of PCR cycles. The authors processed their data as follows. About 53,000 +/- 9,400 unique UMI-labeled TRB cDNA molecules per library were extracted with MIGEC and MiXCR, with at least two reads per UMI required. Each library averaged about 38,000 +/- 11,000 functional in-frame TRB CDR3 nucleotide clonotypes without stop codons. Diversity metrics, including normalized Shannon-Wiener and Chao1, were computed in VDJtools after downsampling to 5000 UMI-labeled TRB molecules per sample. Clonotype-size-weighted physicochemical properties of the central five CDR3 residues (interaction energy, strength, volume and Kidera factor 4) were computed in VDJtools. TCRdb reprocessed the reads, reporting each CDR3 protein sequence once and no DNA. What appears here as the V and J calls and clone size reflects TCRdb's work, not the paper's. The table for this sample shows just under 65,000 distinct CDR3 sequences. The ten largest clonotypes hold 4.8% of the sample.

This clonotype originated in a human donor in good health. Some clones in this sample may be carry-over from other donors' samples. The sequenced sample consisted of naive CXCR3+ CD8+ T cells from blood. The cell subset or site label, as the study defines it: CD45RO-CCR7+CD27+CD95- naive CD8+ T cells expressing CXCR3 (TNR3+). In this chain, TRBV28 is recombined with TRBJ2-7; the TCRdb call, TRBD2, lacks DNA for checking. The CDR3 protein sequence reads: CASSLPERHEQYF.